A single sample is the source of the 14 T cell receptor beta chains below, sequenced in a study of cytomegalovirus exposure and HLA in healthy donors. The PCR used 60 Vbeta and 13 Jbeta primers. Sequencing was performed with immunoSEQ multiplex PCR; in TCRdb, only in-frame clones are kept and a portion is missing. The data contain 80,000 to 100,000 clones, 60% to 80% of them singletons. Sequencing was done on a sample of PBMCs. These receptor sequences come from a middle-aged man in good health and CMV-seronegative.

The rearrangement uses TRBV9 and TRBJ2-7, with D possibly TRBD2 on 7 matching bases. Germline CDR1 reads SGDLS; CDR2 reads YYNGEE. The CDR3 runs 15 residues. V lost 0 bases to trimming and J lost 5 bases, with 15 bases between them. CDR3 protein: CASSVGGGDGDEQYF. CDR3 DNA sequence: TGTGCCAGCAGCGTAGGGGGGGGCGACGGAGACGAGCAGTACTTC. The full variable domain, in which reference TRBV9 and TRBJ2-7 provide the parts outside the CDR3, is DSGVTQTPKHLITATGQRVTLRCSPRSGDLSVYWYQQSLDQGLQFLIQYYNGEERAKGNILERFSAQQFPDLHSELNLSSLELGDSALYFCASSVGGGDGDEQYFGPGTRLTVT.

This clone was observed a few times. CDR3 bases: TGTGCCAGCAGCCGGGGATTCTCAGATACGCAGTATTTT. It translates to CASSRGFSDTQYF. The chain recombines TRBV11-2 with TRBJ2-3; weak D call: TRBD2 (5 bases). CDR3 length: 13 amino acids. V lost 5 bases and J lost 4, with 10 bases in between. Germline CDR1 and CDR2: SGHAT and FQNNGV.

The genes are TRBV27 and TRBJ1-6, with 7 bases matching TRBD1. In germline, CDR1 is MNHEY, CDR2 SMNVEV (reference sequence). J gave up 10 bases and V 6 bases, and 9 bases lay outside the gene matches. The CDR3 runs 14 residues. The DNA of the CDR3 is TGTGCCAGCAGGGGAACAGGGGTTGAATCACCCCTCCACTTT. Protein product: CASRGTGVESPLHF.

CDR3 in amino acids: CASSPQGASSYNEQFF. The CDR3 DNA is TGCGCCAGCAGTCCACAGGGGGCCAGCTCCTACAATGAGCAGTTCTTC. This chain uses TRBV5-1 with TRBJ2-1, with 9 nucleotides matching TRBD1. Germline V gives CDR1 SGHRS, CDR2 YFSETQ. CDR3 length: 16 amino acids. The V gene end was trimmed by 5 bases and the J gene end by 0 bases; junction bases not matched to a gene: 6.

This clone was seen a few times. The rearrangement joins TRBV30 to TRBJ1-6; 10 bases align to TRBD1. Germline CDR1 is GTSNPN and CDR2 is SVGIG (reference sequence). The CDR3 is made up of 16 amino acids. V gave up 5 bases and J gave up 6 bases; unmatched junction bases: 10. The CDR3 is CAWDRGRLDFNSPLHF. CDR3 sequence (DNA): TGTGCCTGGGACAGGGGGCGCCTGGATTTTAATTCACCCCTCCACTTT. The full variable domain, in which reference TRBV30 and TRBJ1-6 provide the parts outside the CDR3, is SQTIHQWPATLVQPVGSPLSLECTVEGTSNPNLYWYRQAAGRGLQLLFYSVGIGQISSEVPQNLSASRPQDRQFILSSKKLLLSDSGFYLCAWDRGRLDFNSPLHFGNGTRLTVT.

The genes are TRBV4-1 and TRBJ1-1; 7 positions agree with TRBD1. Germline V gene sequence: CDR1 MGHRA, CDR2 YSYEKL. The ends lost 0 bases at V and 6 bases at J; junction bases unmatched: 7. The CDR3 runs 15 residues. In nucleotides, the CDR3 is TGCGCCAGCAGCCAAGATGACAGGGTGTTTCCTGAAGCTTTCTTT. It yields the protein CASSQDDRVFPEAFF.

This sequence joins TRBV30 and TRBJ1-2, with a possible D match to TRBD1 (6 bases). CDR1 GTSNPN and CDR2 SVGIG come from the germline V gene (reference sequence). The CDR3 consists of 16 residues. Trimming took 8 bases from V and 4 from J, leaving 26 bases between them. CDR3 DNA sequence: TGTGCCGCCCCCCTACAGGGTCGGGTGAGCATCTATGGCTACACCTTC. This sequence encodes CAAPLQGRVSIYGYTF.

This clone has more than one count but fewer than ten. This chain links TRBV6-5 with TRBJ2-1, with D perhaps matching TRBD2 (6 bases). V dropped 6 bases and J dropped 7 bases, with 10 bases sitting between them. The germline gives CDR1 MNHEY, CDR2 SVGAGI. The CDR3 is 12 residues long. CDR3: CASSRLGNEQFF. CDR3 bases: TGTGCCAGCAGCCGACTAGGGAATGAGCAGTTCTTC.

The chain combines TRBV7-9 with TRBJ2-3; D may be TRBD1 (6 bases). Per germline, CDR1 SEHNR and CDR2 FQNEAQ (reference sequence). V was clipped by 4 bases and J by 5 bases, with 13 bases between them. This CDR3 has 14 residues. CDR3 protein: CASSSTGQGDTQYF. The DNA of the CDR3 is TGTGCCAGCAGCTCAACAGGGCAGGGAGATACGCAGTATTTT.

This chain connects TRBV11-2 to TRBJ2-5; D uncertain. The CDR3 is 14 amino acids. Trimming removed 6 bases at V and 5 bases at J, with 16 bases between. Germline V gene sequence: CDR1 SGHAT, CDR2 FQNNGV. CDR3 coding DNA: TGTGCCAGCAGTGAGCTTCACGTCGGTGAGACCCAGTACTTC. Protein sequence: CASSELHVGETQYF.

This clone appeared a few times. The gene calls are TRBV11-2 and TRBJ1-6; D is possibly TRBD1 (5 bases). The CDR3 length is 13 residues. Germline loops: CDR1 SGHAT, CDR2 FQNNGV. V was clipped by 11 bases and J by 6 bases, with 14 bases between them. CDR3 nucleotides: TGTGCCGTTGCCGGGACTCTTAATTCACCCCTCCACTTT. This encodes CAVAGTLNSPLHF. Supplemented by reference TRBV11-2 and TRBJ1-6, the full variable domain reads EAGVAQSPRYKIIEKRQSVAFWCNPISGHATLYWYQQILGQGPKLLIQFQNNGVVDDSQLPKDRFSAERLKGVDSTLKIQPAKLEDSAVYLCAVAGTLNSPLHFGNGTRLTVT.

The chain carries TRBV5-6 and TRBJ2-5; possible D gene TRBD1, 5 bases. This CDR3 contains 13 residues. V was clipped by 7 bases and J by 2 bases, with 12 bases between them. CDR1 and CDR2 from the germline V gene are SGHDT and YYEEEE. CDR3 loop: CASGSGRQETQYF. CDR3 DNA: TGTGCCAGCGGATCAGGGCGTCAAGAGACCCAGTACTTC.

This chain links TRBV29-1 with TRBJ1-1; D might be TRBD1 (5 bases). CDR1 and CDR2 (germline): SQVTM, ANQGSEA. V gave up 1 base and J gave up 5 bases, with 14 bases separating them. This CDR3 spans 14 amino acids. The CDR3 nucleotides read TGCAGCGTTGAAGCGCGGGGGAAGGGAACTGAAGCTTTCTTT. It is translated as CSVEARGKGTEAFF.

The chain links TRBV18 to TRBJ2-5, with 10 bases identical to TRBD2. The CDR3 spans 16 residues. V lost 3 bases, J lost 3 bases, and 7 bases stayed unmatched. Germline V gives CDR1 KGHSH, CDR2 LQKENI. CDR3 sequence reads: CASSPLAGAQEETQYF. The CDR3 coding sequence is TGTGCCAGCTCACCGCTAGCGGGGGCTCAAGAAGAGACCCAGTACTTC.